This entry is about one T cell receptor beta chain. The antigen it binds to is not known. Per-base qualities were not stored, and no clone one base away is much larger. The sample belongs to a study of T cells in narcolepsy listed by TCRdb under 2018. At the level of the whole study: Patients with narcolepsy type 1 or type 2 (NT1, NT2) and healthy control donors were enrolled in the study. Autoreactive T cells targeting hypocretin neuron self-antigens (hypocretin, TRIB2) were sought in narcolepsy patients, and TCR Vbeta sequencing was used to track clonotypes in blood and CSF. The investigation overall reported the following: Autoreactive clonotypes were reported to be detected serially in the blood of the same patients and of different patients, but not in the blood of healthy controls. No sequences matching autoreactive T cell clones were present in some of the blood memory CD4+ repertoires from patients and controls. Numbers of sequenced blood memory CD4+ clonotypes were comparable, averaging about 40,000 in patients and approximately 30,000 in controls. Plots that compared CSF and blood CD4+ T cell clonotypes from the same patient highlighted HCRT-specific and TRIB2-specific autoreactive clonotypes.

From the cysteine through the phenylalanine, the CDR3 covers 16 amino acids. CDR3 DNA is the only sequence kept; it has 48 bases, read in frame from the first base. From the germline V gene (reference sequence), CDR1 is SEHNR and CDR2 is FQNEAQ. Here V drops 4 bases and J drops 9 bases, and the junction holds 9 bases not matched to any gene. Preparation of the library involved the immunoSEQ multiplex PCR assay. TCRdb mirrors the immuneACCESS table, restricted to in-frame sequences. Some clones are absent from its copies; in checked studies, under half trace to an unresolved V gene, and the reason for the others is unknown. In all, the sample holds around 35,000 clones, and roughly 90% of those were seen once. The ten largest clones add up to 1.2% of the sample. For TCR Vbeta sequencing, memory CD4+ T cells were sorted ex vivo from the peripheral blood of both healthy controls and narcolepsy patients.

The specimen sequenced was CD45RA- memory CD4+ T cells from PBMCs. The sample's cell subset or site label is to be understood as: memory T cells sorted ex vivo from peripheral blood. The sequence was collected from a human donor with narcolepsy. The chain is made from TRBV7-9 and TRBJ2-1; TRBD2 lines up with 13 middle nucleotides. The DNA sequence reads TGTGCCAGCAGCTCGATCCGGACTAGCGGGAGAGGTGAGCAGTTCTTC. The translation is CASSSIRTSGRGEQFF. The CDR3 plus the reference TRBV7-9 and TRBJ2-1 genes for the other parts give the full variable domain: DTGVSQNPRHKITKRGQNVTFRCDPISEHNRLYWYRQTLGQGPEFLTYFQNEAQLEKSRLLSDRFSAERPKGSFSTLEIQRTEQGDSAMYLCASSSIRTSGRGEQFFGPGTRLTVL.